One sample yielded the 30 T cell receptor beta chains listed below, sequenced in a study of T cell responses to AZD1222 COVID-19 vaccine. Profiling relied on immunoSEQ multiplex PCR, and the TCRdb table lists in-frame clones only, not all of them. The sample has approximately 160,000 clones; about nine tenths are singletons. Sequencing was performed on peripheral blood, taken on day 0 of AZD1222 vaccination. The receptor set was obtained from an adult in good health.

The chain uses TRBV20-1 and TRBJ1-2; D is ambiguous. Trimming stripped 5 bases from V and 6 bases from J, with 10 bases between. The CDR3 contains 11 residues. Germline V gene data show CDR1 as DFQATT and CDR2 as SNEGSKA (reference sequence). The CDR3 DNA follows: TGCAGTGCTGGAAACGAAAATGGCTACACCTTC. This translates into CSAGNENGYTF.

The V and J genes are TRBV12-3 or TRBV12-4 and TRBJ2-5, with 7 bases lining up with TRBD2. V shed 7 bases, J shed 3 bases, and the junction held 5 bases outside the gene matches. CDR3 length: 13 amino acids. The CDR3 sequence is CASTPRGEETQYF. The CDR3 region has the DNA TGTGCCAGCACCCCCCGGGGGGAAGAGACCCAGTACTTC.

This clone was seen a single time. The rearrangement links TRBV14 to TRBJ1-1; D perhaps matches TRBD1 (5 bases). The CDR3 contains 14 residues. CDR1 and CDR2 from the germline V gene are SGHDN and FVKESK. V lost 3 bases and J 1 base, leaving 9 bases between the germline ends. In DNA, the CDR3 is TGTGCCAGCAGCCACCCACAGGCGAACACTGAAGCTTTCTTT. Its protein product is CASSHPQANTEAFF.

This clone has only one observation. V and J are TRBV6-1 and TRBJ1-2; the D gene is possibly TRBD1 (6 bases). In germline, CDR1 is MNHNS, CDR2 SASEGT. The V gene lost 2 bases and the J gene lost 7 bases, with 8 bases spanning the gap. The CDR3 extends over 12 amino acids. CDR3 bases: TGTGCCAGCAGTGAAAAGGGGGTTGGCTACACCTTC. It translates to CASSEKGVGYTF.

The chain has TRBV7-2 and TRBJ1-1; a weak D match, TRBD1 (5 bases). The CDR3 loop spans 15 amino acids. CDR1 is SGHTA and CDR2 is FQGNSA in the germline V gene. The ends were cut back, 4 bases at V and 1 base at J, with 13 bases in the middle. CDR3 in amino acids: CASSSAGPRNTEAFF. CDR3 sequence (DNA): TGTGCCAGCAGCTCCGCGGGACCGAGGAACACTGAAGCTTTCTTT.

V usage is TRBV19 and J usage is TRBJ2-1, with D unclear. Germline V gene data show CDR1 as LNHDA and CDR2 as SQIVND (reference sequence). V shed 1 base and J shed 0 bases, with 10 bases lying between them. The CDR3 covers 16 residues. The CDR3 coding sequence is TGTGCCAGTAGTATAGGTCTCCGCAGCTCCTACAATGAGCAGTTCTTC. Translated, it gives CASSIGLRSSYNEQFF.

V gene TRBV6-5 combines with J gene TRBJ2-3, with D perhaps being TRBD1 or TRBD2 (5 bases each). Trimming removed 11 bases from V and 6 bases from J, with 24 bases in between. Germline-derived CDR1 and CDR2 are MNHEY and SVGAGI. The CDR3 has 15 residues. CDR3: CAGQPGTVAWDTQYF. In DNA, the CDR3 is TGTGCCGGTCAACCCGGGACCGTAGCGTGGGATACGCAGTATTTT.

In its sample, this clone was seen once. The rearrangement joins TRBV5-1 to TRBJ2-3, with TRBD2 matching over 10 bases. The germline V gene has CDR1 SGHRS and CDR2 YFSETQ. Germline trimming cut 0 bases from V and 5 bases from J; bases unmatched to any gene: 3. The CDR3 loop spans 15 amino acids. The CDR3 bases are TGCGCCAGCAGCTTGGAACTAGCGGGGATAGATACGCAGTATTTT. Encoded protein: CASSLELAGIDTQYF.

The genes are TRBV3-1 (or the pseudogene TRBV3-2) and TRBJ2-2; 9 positions agree with TRBD1. This CDR3 has 17 residues. V lost 4 bases, J lost 2 bases, and 8 bases stayed unmatched. Germline lookup yields CDR1 LGHDT and CDR2 YNNKEL (reference sequence). The CDR3, as DNA: TGTGCCAGCAGCCCCAAGACAGGGGGGATCAACACCGGGGAGCTGTTTTTT. This sequence encodes CASSPKTGGINTGELFF.

The CDR3 sequence: CASSLQAREQYF. In DNA form, the CDR3 reads TGTGCCAGCAGTTTGCAAGCCAGAGAGCAGTACTTC. V is TRBV28 and J is TRBJ2-7, with D hard to call. Per germline, CDR1 MDHEN and CDR2 SYDVKM. V gave up 3 bases and J gave up 7 bases, with 10 bases separating them. The CDR3 spans 12 residues.

This chain links TRBV12-3 or TRBV12-4 with TRBJ1-1; 7 bases line up with TRBD1. Trimming removed 2 bases from V and 10 bases from J; junction bases left unmatched: 7. This CDR3 contains 13 residues. CDR3 residues: CASSLSGGGRAFF. As DNA, the CDR3 is TGTGCCAGCAGTTTAAGTGGAGGGGGCCGAGCTTTCTTT.

This clone showed up just once. The V gene is TRBV7-2, the J gene TRBJ1-2; TRBD1 agrees at 8 bases. CDR1 SGHTA and CDR2 FQGNSA come from the germline V gene. V trimming: 3 bases; J trimming: 8 bases; junction bases outside the gene matches: 8. CDR3 size: 14 residues. The CDR3, as DNA: TGTGCCAGCAGCTTTAGGCAGGGGGCGGACGGCTACACCTTC. The encoded protein is CASSFRQGADGYTF.

The chain is built from TRBV7-3 and TRBJ2-6; D gene unclear. The germline V and J ends were trimmed by 5 bases and 4 bases, with 15 bases remaining between them. The CDR3 is 16 residues long. Looked up from germline, CDR1 is SGHTA and CDR2 is FQGTGA. This CDR3 reads CASSPSGLRGANVLTF. In nucleotides, the CDR3 is TGTGCCAGCAGCCCCTCCGGGCTTAGGGGGGCCAACGTCCTGACTTTC.

J is TRBJ1-2 and V is TRBV6-2 or TRBV6-3; D call uncertain. Germline CDR1 MNHEY, CDR2 SVGEGT. The ends were cut back, 2 bases at V and 6 bases at J, with 7 bases in the middle. The CDR3 length is 12 residues. CDR3 coding DNA: TGTGCCAGCAGTTACGAAGGGAATGGCTACACCTTC. Translated, it gives CASSYEGNGYTF.

This clone was recorded once. The J gene is TRBJ1-1, the V gene TRBV7-9; no clear D gene. Trimming took off 4 bases at V and 10 bases at J, with 22 bases between the two ends. From germline, CDR1 is SEHNR and CDR2 FQNEAQ (reference sequence). The CDR3 spans 15 residues. This CDR3 is CASSSALVSRRGAFF. As DNA, the CDR3 is TGTGCCAGCAGCTCGGCGCTGGTCAGTCGGAGAGGAGCTTTCTTT.

As DNA, the CDR3 is TGTGCCAGCAGCTCGCGACTTAGTACGGGAAACACCATATATTTT. Amino acid sequence: CASSSRLSTGNTIYF. The chain combines TRBV7-9 with TRBJ1-3, with unresolved D. The CDR3 loop spans 15 amino acids. The V gene's germline CDR1 is SEHNR and CDR2 FQNEAQ (reference sequence). V was trimmed by 4 bases and J by 4 bases, leaving 14 bases between them.

V usage is TRBV30 and J usage is TRBJ2-7, with D possibly matching TRBD2 (6 bases). Trimming took off 5 bases at V and 1 base at J, with 21 bases between the two ends. Germline V gene data show CDR1 as GTSNPN and CDR2 as SVGIG (reference sequence). CDR3 size: 16 residues. CDR3 sequence: CAWSGGTRGASYEQYF. CDR3 in DNA: TGTGCCTGGTCTGGGGGGACCCGCGGGGCGTCCTACGAGCAGTACTTC.

The chain is built from TRBV3-1 (or the pseudogene TRBV3-2) and TRBJ2-3; 10 bases align to TRBD2. This CDR3 spans 16 amino acids. Germline V gene sequence: CDR1 LGHDT, CDR2 YNNKEL (reference sequence). Germline trimming cut 4 bases from V and 2 bases from J; bases unmatched to any gene: 6. CDR3 in DNA: TGTGCCAGCAGCCCGCTAGCGGGGGCTCCCACAGATACGCAGTATTTT. Translating it yields CASSPLAGAPTDTQYF.

The V gene is TRBV10-3, the J gene TRBJ2-1, with D possibly matching TRBD2 (5 bases). The CDR3 length is 17 residues. The V end was cut by 0 bases, the J end by 4 bases, with 16 bases between. The V gene's germline CDR1 is ENHRY and CDR2 SYGVKD. The CDR3 nucleotides read TGTGCCATCAGTGAGTCTTTCGCTAGCAGCAATTACAATGAGCAGTTCTTC. This codes for CAISESFASSNYNEQFF.

This clone appeared a single time. This chain links TRBV6-2 or TRBV6-3 with TRBJ2-7; D might be TRBD1 or TRBD2, each matching 5 bases. The V end was cut by 4 bases, the J end by 0 bases, with 13 bases between. CDR1 MNHEY and CDR2 SVGEGT come from the germline V gene. CDR3 length: 15 amino acids. The CDR3 region has the DNA TGTGCCAGCAGTTCCCCCGGGACGGTCTCCTACGAGCAGTACTTC. This gives the protein CASSSPGTVSYEQYF.

The J gene is TRBJ2-3, the V gene TRBV7-2; no clear D. V lost 3 bases to trimming and J lost 3 bases, with 7 bases between them. This CDR3 region has 13 residues. Germline values: CDR1 SGHTA, CDR2 FQGNSA. The CDR3 nucleotides read TGTGCCAGCAGCTTTTTGCGTACAGATACGCAGTATTTT. Protein: CASSFLRTDTQYF.

The gene calls are TRBV5-6 and TRBJ2-5; D is undetermined. This CDR3 comprises 11 residues. The V gene's germline CDR1 is SGHDT and CDR2 YYEEEE. V was pared by 4 bases and J by 6 bases, with 7 bases between. The CDR3 region has the DNA TGTGCCAGCAGCGCGGACCAGACCCAGTACTTC. It encodes CASSADQTQYF.

V is TRBV6-5 and J is TRBJ1-2, with a possible D match to TRBD1 (5 bases). CDR1 is MNHEY, CDR2 SVGAGI, per germline. CDR3 length: 11 amino acids. Trimming took off 2 bases at V and 14 bases at J, with 12 bases between the two ends. CDR3 amino acids: CASSYRGAYTF. In nucleotides, the CDR3 is TGTGCCAGCAGTTACAGGGGAGCGTATACCTTC.

The chain joins TRBV28 to TRBJ1-1, with a tentative D call TRBD1 (6 bases). CDR3 size: 14 residues. The germline V and J ends were trimmed by 2 bases and 5 bases, with 12 bases remaining between them. From germline, CDR1 is MDHEN and CDR2 SYDVKM. CDR3 nucleotide sequence: TGTGCCAGCAGTTTAGGGGGGGGGCGAACTGAAGCTTTCTTT. Encoded protein: CASSLGGGRTEAFF.

This chain uses TRBV6-4 with TRBJ1-5; 7 nucleotides line up with TRBD1. Per the germline V gene, CDR1 is MRHNA and CDR2 is SNTAGT. This CDR3 has 14 amino acids. Trimming at V came to 7 bases and at J to 6 bases, leaving 9 bases not matched to a gene. For the CDR3, the DNA is TGTGCCAGCACCAAACAGGGGAGCGGTCAGCCCCAGCATTTT. Translating gives CASTKQGSGQPQHF.

The rearrangement links TRBV29-1 to TRBJ1-6; 7 positions match TRBD1. V was clipped by 7 bases and J by 3 bases; unmatched bases: 6. CDR3 length equals 14 residues. Germline lookup yields CDR1 SQVTM and CDR2 ANQGSEA. This CDR3 is CSGPGQDYNSPLHF. DNA for the CDR3: TGCAGCGGGCCCGGACAGGACTATAATTCACCCCTCCACTTT.

The chain uses TRBV10-2 and TRBJ1-2; TRBD1 is a possible D gene (6 bases). This CDR3 has 12 residues. Germline values: CDR1 WSHSY, CDR2 SAAADI. V lost 7 bases and J lost 5, with 11 bases in between. The CDR3 DNA reads TGCGCCAGCATGAAGGACAGTTATGGCTACACCTTC. Protein sequence: CASMKDSYGYTF.

The chain uses TRBV7-2 and TRBJ2-7, with 7 positions matching TRBD1. Trimming cost V 1 base and J 3 bases; bases outside gene matches: 6. From germline, CDR1 is SGHTA and CDR2 FQGNSA. There are 15 residues in the CDR3. The CDR3 DNA reads TGTGCCAGCAGCTTAGTTTCCGACAGGGTCTACGAGCAGTACTTC. This encodes CASSLVSDRVYEQYF.

The chain links TRBV18 to TRBJ2-2; D remains ambiguous. CDR3 length: 15 amino acids. The ends were cut back, 0 bases at V and 2 bases at J, with 7 bases in the middle. Germline V gene sequence: CDR1 KGHSH, CDR2 LQKENI. The chain's CDR3 is CASSPPSINTGELFF. The CDR3 DNA reads TGTGCCAGCTCACCACCATCCATAAACACCGGGGAGCTGTTTTTT.

The V gene is TRBV7-2, the J gene TRBJ1-2; D is perhaps TRBD1 (5 bases). The CDR3 has 14 residues. Germline values: CDR1 SGHTA, CDR2 FQGNSA. The V and J ends lost 4 bases and 2 bases respectively, with 11 bases between them. CDR3 residues: CASSYGGGNYGYTF. CDR3 sequence (DNA): TGTGCCAGCAGCTACGGGGGGGGAAACTATGGCTACACCTTC.